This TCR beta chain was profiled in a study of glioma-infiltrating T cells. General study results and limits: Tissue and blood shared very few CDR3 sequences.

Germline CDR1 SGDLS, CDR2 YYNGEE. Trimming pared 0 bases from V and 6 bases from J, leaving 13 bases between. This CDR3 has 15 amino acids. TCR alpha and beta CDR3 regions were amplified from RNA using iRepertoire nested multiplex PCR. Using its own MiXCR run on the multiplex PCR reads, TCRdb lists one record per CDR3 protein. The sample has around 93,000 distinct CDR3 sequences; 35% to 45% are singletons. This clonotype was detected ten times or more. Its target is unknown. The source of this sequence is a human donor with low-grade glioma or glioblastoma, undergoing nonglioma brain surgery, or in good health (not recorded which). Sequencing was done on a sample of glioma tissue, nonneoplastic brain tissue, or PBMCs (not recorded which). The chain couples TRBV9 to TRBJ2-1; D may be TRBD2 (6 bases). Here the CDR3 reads CASSVATGLSNEQFF. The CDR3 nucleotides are TGTGCCAGCAGCGTAGCCACGGGACTCAGCAATGAGCAGTTCTTC.